Listed here is a single TCR beta chain. The antigen it binds to is not known. Qualities for individual bases were not recorded, and no much larger clone is one base off. Using the deep immunoSEQ assay, TCR CDR3 regions were amplified from genomic DNA by multiplex PCR. Genomic DNA extracted from each cell subset was distributed evenly over all wells of several immunoSEQ 96-well plates, and each plate served as one replicate. For sorted subsets, around 200 ng genomic DNA, equal to 30,000 to 35,000 T cell genomes, was loaded into each replicate PCR. The purified libraries were quantified using a Qubit 3.0 fluorometer, sized with a Bioanalyzer 2100, and then quantified again using the KAPA Library Quantification kit. A separate single-read 150-cycle Illumina NextSeq 550 flow cell was used to sequence each immunoSEQ 96-well plate. On the authors' methods: Because the immunoSEQ output held only junctional sequences and lacked quality scores, the filtering could not match the filtering applied to full-length reads. Sequences were annotated with PyIR, a Python wrapper for IgBLAST v1.9, and V/J genes and CDR3 were assigned using IMGT germline references. Any read was removed if the V/J assignment was weak (E-value above 1e-6), the CDR3 was missing, or the read contained stop codons, out-of-frame junctions, or ambiguous translated residues. A V3J clonotype was defined by an identical inferred V gene, J gene, and CDR3 amino acid sequence. Percentage overlap between repertoires was calculated by dividing the number of shared unique clonotypes by the size of the smaller repertoire. Three approaches were used to assess repertoire richness: RTK rarefaction, the Chao1 estimator, and Recon v2.1 estimates of unobserved clonotypes. For all TCRbeta clonotypes obtained by the gDNA method from a few donors, generation probabilities were computed with OLGA. Imported from immuneACCESS, the table was reduced by TCRdb to in-frame sequences with V and J called. These copies leave out some clones; in studies compared against another copy, an unresolved V gene accounts for under half, and the cause of the remainder is not known. Clonal size and the V and J genes are those of that table, whereas D and trimming came from the DNA. Recorded for this sample are about 2.2 million clones; around 95% of them occurred a single time. The leading ten clones occupy more than 1.5% of the sample.

CDR1 and CDR2 are drawn from the germline V gene: SGHTS, YDEGEE. V loses 9 bases, J loses 6 bases, and the germline ends lie 21 bases apart. From the cysteine up to the phenylalanine, the CDR3 has a length of 14 residues. The CDR3 DNA has 42 bases and is translated from base 1. The source of the sample is a study of shared clonotypes between healthy human individuals (dated by TCRdb to 2020 to 2022). Notes on the research overall: The cohort included a few men and two women between 18 and 49 years of age. For each donor, CD4 naive and CD4 memory were each given three plates, CD8 naive was given two plates, and CD8 memory was given one plate. The study deeply sequenced blood TCR repertoires of five healthy adults to estimate repertoire size and the extent of clonotype sharing between individuals. Libraries were prepared and TCR repertoires were sequenced by different laboratories using diverse techniques, in order to increase sequencing depth and limit assay-specific biases. Per donor, leukapheresis produced somewhere between about 0.85 and 8.9 billion PBMCs.

Overall results and qualifications from the work: Sampling was restricted to blood, and TCR repertoires in tissues likely differ from the TCR repertoires found in blood. Estimated clonotype richness was generally larger for naive than for memory subsets. Across a few donors, about 5.2% of naive CD4, around 3.3% of naive CD8, approximately 2.5% of memory CD4, and roughly 0.4% of memory CD8 clonotypes were shared. Rarefaction of sorted-subset datasets indicated incomplete sequencing despite the large sequencing depth. Higher generation probabilities were observed for clonotypes shared by all four sorted-subset donors than for non-shared clonotypes. The small number of donors limited the genetic and exposure-history diversity represented. Based on pairwise subsampling, the degree of clonotype sharing among donors was expected to be affected by sequencing depth.

CD8 naive samples were CD45RO-negative cells positively selected for CCR7, giving a CD45RA+CCR7+ population that excluded TemRA cells. The donors were healthy, HIV-negative adults with no recently reported acute infections or vaccinations. Every donor was a Caucasian adult residing in Nashville, Tennessee, USA. Blood was obtained by leukapheresis, after which PBMCs were separated by Ficoll-Histopaque density gradient centrifugation and cryopreserved in liquid nitrogen vapor phase. Analytical flow cytometry was used to check the purity and quantity of each magnetically sorted T cell population. From each sorted fraction, genomic DNA was isolated and quantified by UV absorbance on a Nanodrop 2000c.

The sequenced sample was naive CD8+ T cells from PBMCs. In the paper's terms, the cell subset or site label means: CD45RA+CCR7+. This receptor was obtained from a man younger than 35 in good health. Some clones in this sample may be carry-over from other donors' samples. The chain couples TRBV5-8 to TRBJ1-1, with TRBD1 perhaps the D gene, on 5 matching bases. CDR3 protein: CANRLSTEGPEAFF. The sequenced DNA: TGTGCCAACAGGCTCTCGACAGAGGGTCCTGAAGCTTTCTTT.